This is a list of T cell receptor beta chains from one sample in a study of regulatory T cells in long-lasting Graves disease. In TCRdb, the multiplex PCR reads were re-called with MiXCR into one record per CDR3 protein. The sample comprises under 250,000 distinct CDR3 sequences, 20% of which are singletons, and 14% rests with the top ten. The specimen comprised peripheral blood mononuclear cells (PBMCs), sampled at new diagnosis, from a patient treated with antithyroid drugs. These receptors were taken from a female donor with Graves disease. Each CDR3 is given with its conserved first and last residue. D genes are given only for firm matches. The size of a clone is reported for some rows only, either as once, few or many, or as a class for expanded clones.

J | V | size | D | DNA | CDR3
TRBJ2-5 | TRBV11-1 | many | - | TGTGCCAGCAGCTCACGACCGACGGGGACCCAGTACTTC | CASSSRPTGTQYF
TRBJ2-7 | TRBV7-9 | many | - | TGTGCCAGCAGCCCGGACAGTCACGAGCAGTACTTC | CASSPDSHEQYF
TRBJ2-3 | TRBV24-1 | many | TRBD2 | TGTGCCACCAGTGATTTGATCGGGGGGGCCCCAGATACGCAGTATTTT | CATSDLIGGAPDTQYF
TRBJ1-3 | TRBV5-6 | - | TRBD1 | TGTGCCAGCAGCTCGCCCTCCCGGGACAGGGCCTCTGGAAACACCATATATTTT | CASSSPSRDRASGNTIYF
TRBJ1-2 | TRBV20-1 | - | - | TGCAGTGCTAGAGGTCCTTTCTATGGCTACACCTTC | CSARGPFYGYTF
TRBJ2-5 | TRBV5-1 | few | - | TGCGCCAGCAACTCACAAGAGACCCAGTACTTC | CASNSQETQYF
TRBJ2-2 | TRBV27 | many | TRBD2 | TGTGCCAGCAGTTCACCTTTTGTACTAGCGGGGGGGCTAAGGGGTCCCGGGGAGCTGTTTTTT | CASSSPFVLAGGLRGPGELFF
TRBJ2-7 | TRBV7-6 | many | - | TGTGCCAGCAGCTCCTCCGGGGGTCAGGTGCAGTACTTC | CASSSSGGQVQYF
TRBJ1-5 | TRBV19 | few | - | TGTGCCAGTAGGCCACTGGGGGGTAATCAGCCCCAGCATTTT | CASRPLGGNQPQHF
TRBJ2-7 | TRBV6-2/TRBV6-3 | many | - | TGTGCCAGCAGTGAAGCTGGGGGGCAGGGGTCCTACGAGCAGTACTTC | CASSEAGGQGSYEQYF
TRBJ2-7 | TRBV5-6 | many | - | TGTGCCAGCACTCTAGGGAGGTCCTACGAGCAGTACTTC | CASTLGRSYEQYF
TRBJ2-7 | TRBV24-1 | many | - | TGTGCCACCAGTGATTTCGGGGAACATCTGTACTTC | CATSDFGEHLYF
TRBJ2-1 | TRBV7-2 | many | TRBD1 | TGTGCCAGCAGTCGACCACAGGGGTACAATGAGCAGTTCTTC | CASSRPQGYNEQFF
TRBJ2-5 | TRBV12-3/TRBV12-4 | many | - | TGTGCCAGCAGTCTCTGGACAGTTGAAGAGACCCAGTACTTC | CASSLWTVEETQYF
TRBJ2-7 | TRBV19 | few | - | TGTGCCACAACCGGACCCTTCGGCAACGAGCAGTACTTC | CATTGPFGNEQYF
TRBJ2-7 | TRBV2 | many | - | TGTGCCAGCTCCCCACTAGCAAGCTCCTACGGGCAGTACTTC | CASSPLASSYGQYF
TRBJ1-5 | TRBV3-1 | many | TRBD1 | TGTGCCAGCAGTCAGGGGGGCAATCAGCCCCAGCATTTT | CASSQGGNQPQHF
TRBJ1-4 | TRBV3-1 | many | - | TGTGCCAGCAGCCTAGGCGGTGATGAAAAACTGTTTTTT | CASSLGGDEKLFF
TRBJ1-5 | TRBV5-6 | few | - | TGTGCCAGCACCGTCTTCCGAGTTCAGCCCCAGCATTTT | CASTVFRVQPQHF
TRBJ1-4 | TRBV14 | many | - | TGTGCCAGCAGCCTCCGAAGAGGCATCCCCTTTTTT | CASSLRRGIPFF
TRBJ1-4 | TRBV5-1 | - | TRBD1 | TGCGCCAGCAGGCTGATGGGACAGGGAACTAGTGAAAAACTGTTTTTC | CASRLMGQGTSEKLFF
TRBJ2-2 | TRBV18 | many | - | TGTGCCAGCTCACCGTCGGTGAACACCGGGGAGCTGTTTTTT | CASSPSVNTGELFF
TRBJ1-1 | TRBV4-2 | few | TRBD1 | TGTGCCAGCAGTCGAAGACAGGGAGAAGAAGTTTTCTTT | CASSRRQGEEVFF
TRBJ2-1 | TRBV5-1 | many | TRBD2 | TGCGCCAGCAGCTTGATTGGAGGGACTAGCGGGATGGATGAGCAGTTCTTC | CASSLIGGTSGMDEQFF
TRBJ2-2 | TRBV7-8 | many | - | TGTGCCAGCAGCTTAGGGGCCTGGACCGGGGAGCTGTTTTTT | CASSLGAWTGELFF
TRBJ2-7 | TRBV27 | many | TRBD1 | TGTGCCAGCAGTTTTTTGGGGACAGGGGGTAGTTACGAGCAGTACTTC | CASSFLGTGGSYEQYF
TRBJ1-1 | TRBV7-2 | - | - | TGTGCCAGCAGCGGGGCGGGGAGGACTGAAGCTTTCTTT | CASSGAGRTEAFF
TRBJ1-2 | TRBV27 | - | TRBD1 | TGTGCCAGCAGTTTATCGATGGCAGGGGGGGCTGTCTATGGCTACACCTTC | CASSLSMAGGAVYGYTF
TRBJ2-2 | TRBV5-1 | many | - | TGCGCCAGCAGCTTGTTGTCTGGGCCCGGAGCCGGGGAGCTGTTTTTT | CASSLLSGPGAGELFF
TRBJ1-1 | TRBV12-3/TRBV12-4 | - | - | TGTGCCAGCAGTTTCGAACGGGTTTTGAACACTGAAGCTTTCTTT | CASSFERVLNTEAFF
TRBJ1-2 | TRBV20-1 | once | - | TGCAGTGCTAGGATAGGACCTGCCATGTTTTTC | CSARIGPAMFF
TRBJ2-3 | TRBV6-2/TRBV6-3 | many | - | TGTGCCAGCAAAGGAGCGCTGACTAGCACAGATACGCAGTATTTT | CASKGALTSTDTQYF
TRBJ1-1 | TRBV5-1 | many | - | TGCGCCAGCAGCTTGTCCGGGGCGGCTTTCTTT | CASSLSGAAFF
TRBJ2-7 | TRBV2 | many | TRBD2 | TGTGCCAGCAGTGAAGCTAGGGGAGGGGCCGAGCAGTACTTC | CASSEARGGAEQYF
TRBJ1-3 | TRBV2 | many | - | TGTGCCAGCAGTGAACCCTCTGGAAACACCATATATTTT | CASSEPSGNTIYF
TRBJ1-2 | TRBV12-3/TRBV12-4 | many | - | TGTGCCAGCAAGGGCGCGGGCAAAATAACTAACTATGGCTACACCTTC | CASKGAGKITNYGYTF
TRBJ2-7 | TRBV5-1 | many | - | TGCGCCAGCAGCTTGGTCCCCTGGGACGAGCAGTACTTC | CASSLVPWDEQYF
TRBJ2-2 | TRBV11-2 | many | TRBD1 | TGTGCCAGCAGCTGGGAGACAGGGTTGGGCGGGGAGCTGTTTTTT | CASSWETGLGGELFF
TRBJ2-1 | TRBV12-3/TRBV12-4 | - | - | TGTGCCAGCAGTCTCCAGGGGAGGGGGTACAATGAGCAGTTCTTC | CASSLQGRGYNEQFF
TRBJ2-2 | TRBV6-2/TRBV6-3 | many | TRBD1 | TGTGCCAGCCAGGACAGGTCCCGCACCGGGGAGCTGTTTTTT | CASQDRSRTGELFF
TRBJ2-1 | TRBV30 | - | TRBD2 | TGTGCCTGGAGTTCCCTAGCGGGAGGCAATGAGCAGTTCTTC | CAWSSLAGGNEQFF
TRBJ2-1 | TRBV28 | many | - | TGTGCCAGCAGTAAGGGTTTTAGTGAGCAGTTCTTC | CASSKGFSEQFF
TRBJ2-2 | TRBV7-2 | many | - | TGTGCCAGCAGCGCGAAGTGGGGCGGGGAGCTGTTTTTT | CASSAKWGGELFF
TRBJ1-2 | TRBV2 | many | - | TGTGCCAGCAGTGACGGCAGAAACTATGGCTACACCTTC | CASSDGRNYGYTF
TRBJ2-5 | TRBV7-8 | many | - | TGTGCCAGCAGCTTCTCGACAGGACCCCAAGAGACCCAGTACTTC | CASSFSTGPQETQYF
TRBJ2-2 | TRBV20-1 | few | TRBD2 | TGCAGTGCTAGAGACCTGACCGGGAGCGGGGGCACCGGGGAGCTGTTTTTT | CSARDLTGSGGTGELFF
TRBJ1-2 | TRBV11-2 | few | - | TGTGCCAGCAGCTCCCTAAAGGGCTATGGCTACACCTTC | CASSSLKGYGYTF
TRBJ2-2 | TRBV15 | - | TRBD1 | TGTGCCACCAGCAGCGAGGACAGGGCGAACACCGGGGAGCTGTTTTTT | CATSSEDRANTGELFF
TRBJ1-2 | TRBV29-1 | few | - | TGCAGCGTTGACGTGGGTAAGGGACATGGCTACACCTTC | CSVDVGKGHGYTF
TRBJ1-2 | TRBV20-1 | many | - | TGCAGTGCTGCCATAAGGGCGACGGGCGGCTACACCTTC | CSAAIRATGGYTF
TRBJ2-7 | TRBV20-1 | - | TRBD2 | TGCAGTGCTAGAGAGAGGATAGCGGGGCCATCCTACGAGCAGTACTTC | CSARERIAGPSYEQYF